The 21 T cell receptor beta chains given below trace back to one sample, sequenced in a study of T-cell memory formation after mild COVID-19. TCRdb reprocessed the 5' RACE reads with MiXCR, giving one entry per CDR3 protein. The sample records roughly 340,000 distinct CDR3 sequences, approximately 16% being singletons. Sequences were obtained from PBMCs or a T cell subset sorted from them (not recorded which). The receptors were sampled from a man aged 18-30 years who had mild COVID-19 (a few samples of this study predate the infection). Cell type and time point are not known.

This clonotype was counted only a few times. V and J are TRBV5-1 and TRBJ1-2; TRBD1 might be the D (5 bases). V lost 6 bases and J lost 8, with 14 bases in between. Germline V CDR1 and CDR2: SGHRS, YFSETQ. The CDR3 length is 12 residues. The CDR3 DNA reads as TGCGCCAGCACCCTGGCAGGGAGCGGCTACACCTTC. Protein sequence: CASTLAGSGYTF. The entire variable domain, with the rest obtained from reference TRBV5-1 and TRBJ1-2, is as follows: KAGVTQTPRYLIKTRGQQVTLSCSPISGHRSVSWYQQTPGQGLQFLFEYFSETQRNKGNFPGRFSGRQFSNSRSEMNVSTLELGDSALYLCASTLAGSGYTFGSGTRLTVV.

This clonotype was recorded a few times. The gene calls are TRBV2 and TRBJ2-7; tentative D call: TRBD1 (6 bases). The length of the CDR3 is 14 residues. With 6 bases removed from V and 2 bases from J, the gap between germline ends came to 14 bases. Germline CDR1 and CDR2: SNHLY and FYNNEI. CDR3 coding DNA: TGTGCCAGCAGGGTGGGGGCTCCAACCTACGAGCAGTACGTC. This translates into CASRVGAPTYEQYV.

This clonotype showed up just a few times. This chain links TRBV29-1 with TRBJ2-2; 8 bases are shared with TRBD1. Germline V CDR1 and CDR2: SQVTM, ANQGSEA. Trimming cost V 6 bases and J 3 bases; bases outside gene matches: 6. CDR3 length equals 14 residues. CDR3 DNA: TGCAGCGTGACCCCGGACAGGGACACCGGGGAGCTGTTTTTT. This sequence encodes CSVTPDRDTGELFF.

V and J are TRBV7-2 and TRBJ1-6; D unclear. Between the trimmed V and J ends, which lost 6 bases and 0 bases, there was a span of 9 bases. The CDR3 extends over 15 amino acids. The germline V gene encodes CDR1 SGHTA and CDR2 FQGNSA. The CDR3 DNA reads TGTGCCAGCAGGGCCGCGGGCTCCTATAATTCACCCCTCCACTTT. Translating gives CASRAAGSYNSPLHF. Full variable domain (missing parts from reference TRBV7-2 and TRBJ1-6): GAGVSQSPSNKVTEKGKDVELRCDPISGHTALYWYRQSLGQGLEFLIYFQGNSAPDKSGLPSDRFSAERTGGSVSTLTIQRTQQEDSAVYLCASRAAGSYNSPLHFGNGTRLTVT.

This clonotype was picked up a small number of times. This chain connects TRBV5-1 to TRBJ1-2; D is perhaps TRBD1 (5 bases). Trimming took 4 bases from V and 4 from J, leaving 17 bases between them. CDR1 is SGHRS, CDR2 YFSETQ, per germline. CDR3 size: 15 residues. The CDR3 DNA reads as TGCGCCAGCAGCATAAGCGGTCAGGGAGGCTATGGCTACACCTTC. This sequence encodes CASSISGQGGYGYTF.

This chain links TRBV5-1 with TRBJ1-2, with D perhaps matching TRBD1 (5 bases). Trimming pared 4 bases from V and 8 bases from J, leaving 12 bases between. Germline loops: CDR1 SGHRS, CDR2 YFSETQ. The CDR3 contains 12 residues. The CDR3 is CASSAQGVGYTF. CDR3 sequence (DNA): TGCGCCAGCAGCGCTCAGGGAGTAGGCTACACCTTC. Supplemented by reference TRBV5-1 and TRBJ1-2, the full variable domain reads KAGVTQTPRYLIKTRGQQVTLSCSPISGHRSVSWYQQTPGQGLQFLFEYFSETQRNKGNFPGRFSGRQFSNSRSEMNVSTLELGDSALYLCASSAQGVGYTFGSGTRLTVV.

The DNA for the CDR3 is TGTGCCAGCAGTGATACCGGGTATAGCAATCAGCCCCAGCATTTT. Its translation: CASSDTGYSNQPQHF. The chain has TRBV25-1 and TRBJ1-5; no reliable D call. V was cut by 3 bases and J by 0 bases, with 9 bases left in between. Germline V gives CDR1 MGHDK, CDR2 SYGVNS. The CDR3 contains 15 residues.

V usage is TRBV6-5 and J usage is TRBJ2-3; possible D gene TRBD1, 6 bases. Trimming cost V 7 bases and J 1 base, with 15 bases left between them. Germline values: CDR1 MNHEY, CDR2 SVGAGI. The CDR3 sequence is 15 residues long. The CDR3 loop reads CASTSTGRGTDTQYF. CDR3 DNA: TGTGCCAGCACCTCTACAGGGCGTGGCACAGATACGCAGTATTTT.

This clonotype was seen a handful of times. V and J are TRBV30 and TRBJ2-2; 8 bases fit TRBD1. Looked up from germline, CDR1 is GTSNPN and CDR2 is SVGIG (reference sequence). Unmatched junction bases numbered 1, after V lost 4 bases and J lost 6 bases. This CDR3 region has 12 residues. The CDR3 DNA reads TGTGCCTGGACCAGGGGGCCCGGGGAGCTGTTTTTT. Encoded protein: CAWTRGPGELFF.

To note about this clonotype: With a much larger clone just one base away, this may be a read error. The rearrangement joins TRBV29-1 to TRBJ2-7; 10 bases match TRBD1. V shed 6 bases, J shed 3 bases, and the junction held 2 bases outside the gene matches. Germline-derived CDR1 and CDR2 are SQVTM and ANQGSEA. The CDR3 consists of 12 residues. CDR3 in DNA: TGCAGCGTCCGGACAGGGGGCTACGAGCAGTACTTC. Amino acids: CSVRTGGYEQYF.

The table lists this clonotype with a few counts. The chain recombines TRBV5-1 with TRBJ1-1; D possibly corresponds to TRBD1 (6 bases). Germline V gives CDR1 SGHRS, CDR2 YFSETQ. The CDR3 is made up of 13 amino acids. The V end lost 8 bases, the J end lost 5 bases, and 16 bases lay between the germline ends. The CDR3 protein is CASLLQGGTEAFF. CDR3 bases: TGCGCCAGTCTATTACAGGGAGGGACTGAAGCTTTCTTT.

This clonotype was counted only a few times. The V gene is TRBV7-9, the J gene TRBJ2-5; 7 positions agree with TRBD1. CDR1 and CDR2 (germline): SEHNR, FQNEAQ (reference sequence). This CDR3 has 14 residues. Unmatched junction bases numbered 6, after V lost 4 bases and J lost 4 bases. CDR3 region: CASSSTGVLETQYF. The DNA for the CDR3 is TGTGCCAGCAGCTCCACAGGGGTATTAGAGACCCAGTACTTC. The variable domain in full, with the rest retrieved from reference TRBV7-9 and TRBJ2-5, is DTGVSQNPRHKITKRGQNVTFRCDPISEHNRLYWYRQTLGQGPEFLTYFQNEAQLEKSRLLSDRFSAERPKGSFSTLEIQRTEQGDSAMYLCASSSTGVLETQYFGPGTRLLVL.

The chain links TRBV6-5 to TRBJ2-7; D is undetermined. Germline lookup yields CDR1 MNHEY and CDR2 SVGAGI. The CDR3 runs 11 residues. V lost 6 bases and J 8 bases, leaving 11 bases between the germline ends. For the CDR3, the DNA is TGTGCCAGCAGGGCGTTGAGGCAGCAGTACGTC. Its protein product is CASRALRQQYV.

This clonotype was seen a few times. V gene TRBV28 combines with J gene TRBJ2-5; no clear D. CDR3 size: 14 residues. Germline assignment: CDR1 MDHEN and CDR2 SYDVKM. V lost 1 base and J lost 5, with 11 bases in between. The CDR3 region has the DNA TGTGCCAGCAGTTTATTGAGGCAGAGCGAGACCCAGTACTTC. Translation: CASSLLRQSETQYF. Full variable domain (remainder filled in from reference TRBV28 and TRBJ2-5): DVKVTQSSRYLVKRTGEKVFLECVQDMDHENMFWYRQDPGLGLRLIYFSYDVKMKEKGDIPEGYSVSREKKERFSLILESASTNQTSMYLCASSLLRQSETQYFGPGTRLLVL.

Only a few counts were recorded for this clonotype. The chain has TRBV4-1 and TRBJ2-1; 9 nucleotides align to TRBD2. Germline V CDR1 and CDR2: MGHRA, YSYEKL. The CDR3 length is 16 residues. J gave up 5 bases and V 1 base, and 6 bases lay outside the gene matches. The CDR3, as DNA: TGCGCCAGCAGCCAAGCCGCTAGCGGGGCCGACAATGAGCAGTTCTTC. Its protein product is CASSQAASGADNEQFF.

This clonotype was seen many times. This chain joins TRBV5-1 and TRBJ1-1; D may be TRBD1 (5 bases). V lost 0 bases and J 3 bases, leaving 9 bases between the germline ends. There are 14 residues in the CDR3. Germline loops: CDR1 SGHRS, CDR2 YFSETQ. This CDR3 is CASSLEGKDTEAFF. The CDR3 DNA sequence: TGCGCCAGCAGCTTGGAGGGGAAGGACACTGAAGCTTTCTTT.

This clonotype was seen at least ten times. The chain recombines TRBV5-1 with TRBJ1-6; D is undetermined. Trimming shortened V by 4 bases and J by 5 bases, and 10 bases separated the two germline ends. Germline CDR1 reads SGHRS; CDR2 reads YFSETQ. The CDR3 is 14 residues long. CDR3 amino acids: CASSKDGNNSPLHF. CDR3 in DNA: TGCGCCAGCAGCAAGGACGGAAATAATTCACCCCTCCACTTT.

This clonotype was counted between two and nine times. The chain carries TRBV7-2 and TRBJ1-2; D call uncertain. With 2 bases removed from V and 8 bases from J, the gap between germline ends came to 9 bases. The CDR3 runs to 12 residues. CDR1 is SGHTA, CDR2 FQGNSA, per germline. The CDR3 nucleotides read TGTGCCAGCAGCTTAAACAGAGGGGGCTACACCTTC. This translates into CASSLNRGGYTF.

The chain joins TRBV24-1 to TRBJ2-1; D is undetermined. The CDR3 extends over 15 amino acids. CDR1 and CDR2 (germline): KGHDR, SFDVKD. The V end lost 4 bases, the J end lost 9 bases, and 18 bases lay between the germline ends. CDR3 amino acids: CATSDRWVLGGEQFF. The DNA for the CDR3 is TGTGCCACCAGTGACCGGTGGGTCCTAGGTGGTGAGCAGTTCTTC.

This clonotype was detected a few times. V usage is TRBV11-2 and J usage is TRBJ2-2, with D unresolved. CDR3 length: 15 amino acids. The germline gives CDR1 SGHAT, CDR2 FQNNGV. V gave up 0 bases and J gave up 6 bases, with 11 bases separating them. The CDR3 loop reads CASSLDVTDAGELFF. The CDR3 nucleotides read TGTGCCAGCAGCTTAGATGTGACGGATGCCGGGGAGCTGTTTTTT.

This chain joins TRBV7-2 and TRBJ1-2; 9 bases fit TRBD1. V was pared by 4 bases and J by 5 bases, with 8 bases of the junction left unmatched. From germline, CDR1 is SGHTA and CDR2 FQGNSA. This CDR3 comprises 15 residues. In DNA form, the CDR3 reads TGTGCCAGCAGCTCCCGGGACAGGGAGAGTTATGGCTACACCTTC. This codes for CASSSRDRESYGYTF.